Included here is one TCR beta chain sequence, with context. What it binds is unknown. This sample was included in a study of blood T cells in healthy people across ages. Findings and caveats of the study: Older age coincided with a roughly linear decline in TCR beta diversity per million T cells.

Alongside a J-beta primer mix, a sample-barcoded 5' primer served in a second PCR lasting roughly 6 to 11 cycles. Every sample returned 2.5 million or more CDR3-containing paired-end reads. TCRdb analysed the 5' RACE reads with MiXCR anew, one entry per CDR3 protein. The data show some 1,800,000 distinct CDR3 sequences, 30% to 40% seen once. The CDR3 spans 14 residues. V was clipped by 6 bases and J by 6 bases, with 18 bases between them. Germline V gene lookup returns CDR1 DFQATT and CDR2 SNEGSKA (reference sequence). The sequence derives from a human donor in good health. The rearrangement uses TRBV20-1 and TRBJ2-1; no clear D gene. The sequencing input was blood. CDR3 nucleotide sequence: TGCAGTGCCCAGCCAGGTAGTTGGGGCAATGAGCAGTTCTTC. This sequence encodes CSAQPGSWGNEQFF.